This TCR beta chain was captured by sequencing in a study of blood T cell repertoires in COVID-19. Clones were read by immunoSEQ multiplex PCR, and TCRdb kept only the in-frame ones, dropping some. The sample includes about 200,000 clones, under 90% of them seen just once. The CDR3 is made up of 16 amino acids. This clone was seen only once. Sequenced: peripheral blood. The V and J genes are TRBV12-1 and TRBJ1-1. TRBV12-1 is labeled a pseudogene. This sequence originates from a man at least 80 years old with acute or convalescent COVID-19. The CDR3 reads CASSFNPPGEGTEAFF. The CDR3 DNA is TGTGCCAGCAGCTTTAACCCACCGGGGGAGGGCACTGAAGCTTTCTTT.